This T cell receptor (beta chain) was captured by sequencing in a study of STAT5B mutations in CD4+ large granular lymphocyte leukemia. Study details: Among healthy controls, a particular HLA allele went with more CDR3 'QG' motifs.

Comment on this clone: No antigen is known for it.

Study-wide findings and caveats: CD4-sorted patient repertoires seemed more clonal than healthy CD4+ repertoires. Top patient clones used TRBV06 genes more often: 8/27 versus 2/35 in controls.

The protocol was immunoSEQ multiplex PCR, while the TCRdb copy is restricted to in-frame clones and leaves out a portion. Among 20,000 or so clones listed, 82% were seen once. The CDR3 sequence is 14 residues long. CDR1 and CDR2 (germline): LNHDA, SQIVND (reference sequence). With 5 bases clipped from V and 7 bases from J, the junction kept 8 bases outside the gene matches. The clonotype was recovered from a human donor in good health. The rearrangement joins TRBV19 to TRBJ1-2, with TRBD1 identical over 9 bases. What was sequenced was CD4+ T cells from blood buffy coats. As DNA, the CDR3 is TGTGCCAGTAGTTCCCGACAGGGGGTTGCTGGCTACACCTTC. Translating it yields CASSSRQGVAGYTF.